This record concerns one T cell receptor (beta chain) sequence. These data are taken from a study of T cell changes during pregnancy in multiple sclerosis. Produced via immunoSEQ multiplex PCR; TCRdb's table is partial and in-frame only. Altogether about 36,000 clones are present, 93% being singletons, with the ten largest covering 0.41%. CDR1 is MNHEY, CDR2 SMNVEV, per germline (reference sequence). Trimming took off 8 bases at V and 5 bases at J, with 12 bases between the two ends. This CDR3 spans 13 amino acids. The source was CD4+ T cells from peripheral blood mononuclear cells, collected in the first trimester of pregnancy. The rearrangement joins TRBV27 to TRBJ2-2; D not resolved. This clonotype was sampled from a female donor with multiple sclerosis, enrolled in a pregnancy study. CDR3 coding DNA: TGTGCCAGCGCCTATGTAATTACCGGGGAGCTGTTTTTT. Encoded protein: CASAYVITGELFF.